This note documents a single T cell receptor beta chain sequence. Profiling relied on immunoSEQ multiplex PCR, and the TCRdb table lists in-frame clones only, not all of them. The repertoire holds approximately 120,000 clones, 85% to 95% seen once, with 0.7% to 0.9% in the top ten. The record originates from a study of OX40 agonist ivuxolimab in advanced cancers. The wider study: Treatment of patients was with ivuxolimab, an agonistic anti-OX40 (CD134) antibody.

V lost 0 bases to trimming and J lost 7 bases, with 12 bases between them. The CDR3 consists of 15 residues. Germline V gives CDR1 KGHSH, CDR2 LQKENI. The sequenced sample was CD4+ or CD8+ T cells sorted from blood, obtained in a trial of the OX40 agonist ivuxolimab. The receptor comes from an adult with an advanced solid tumor such as melanoma, head and neck, liver or kidney cancer. The chain employs TRBV18 and TRBJ1-4; TRBD1 is a possible D gene (6 bases). The CDR3 spells CASSPPSGGGEKLFF. For the CDR3, the DNA is TGTGCCAGCTCACCACCGAGCGGGGGCGGTGAAAAACTGTTTTTT.